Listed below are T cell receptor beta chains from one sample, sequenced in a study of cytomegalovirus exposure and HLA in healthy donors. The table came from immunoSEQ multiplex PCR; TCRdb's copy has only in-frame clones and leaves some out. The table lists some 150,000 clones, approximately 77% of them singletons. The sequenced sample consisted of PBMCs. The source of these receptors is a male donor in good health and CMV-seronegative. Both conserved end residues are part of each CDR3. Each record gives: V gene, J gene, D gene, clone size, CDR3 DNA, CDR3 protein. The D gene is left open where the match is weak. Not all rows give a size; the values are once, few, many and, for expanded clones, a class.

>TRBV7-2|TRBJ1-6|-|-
TGTGCCAGCAGCTTAAGGAGGGATGGATCACCCCTCCACTTT
CASSLRRDGSPLHF
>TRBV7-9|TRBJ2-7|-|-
TGTTCCAGCAGCTTGCGGGACGAGCAGTACTTC
CSSSLRDEQYF
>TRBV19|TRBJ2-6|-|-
TGTGCCAGTAGGCCGGATGGAGGGACTGGGGCCAACGTCCTGACTTTC
CASRPDGGTGANVLTF
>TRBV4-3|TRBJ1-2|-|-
TGCGCCAGCAGCCAAGGGGGGCTGCGGGTTTGGGATGGCTACACCTTC
CASSQGGLRVWDGYTF
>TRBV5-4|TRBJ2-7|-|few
TGTGCCAGCAGCCAAGATCTTGGCGACAGCTCCTACGAGCAGTACTTC
CASSQDLGDSSYEQYF
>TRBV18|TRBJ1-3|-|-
TGCGCCAGCTCACCAATTAGCGGATCTGGAAACACCATATATTTT
CASSPISGSGNTIYF
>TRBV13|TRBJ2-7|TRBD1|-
TGTGCCAGCAGTCGACGGGACAGGGTTTTAACTTCCCGACAGTACTTC
CASSRRDRVLTSRQYF
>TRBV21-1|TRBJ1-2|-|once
TGTGCCAGCCCGGGAACTATGAGGGTTCGCTATGGCTACACCTTC
CASPGTMRVRYGYTF
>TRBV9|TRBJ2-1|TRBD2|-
TGTGCCAGCAGCCTCCGGCTGGGAGTAGCGGGACACTACAATGAGCAGTTCTTC
CASSLRLGVAGHYNEQFF
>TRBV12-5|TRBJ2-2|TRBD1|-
TGTGCTAGTGGCCTGGGACAGAACACTGGGGAGCTGTTTTTT
CASGLGQNTGELFF
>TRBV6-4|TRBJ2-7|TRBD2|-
TGTGCCAGCAGTGAAGTAGCGGGAGATCCCTCCTACGAGCAGTACTTC
CASSEVAGDPSYEQYF
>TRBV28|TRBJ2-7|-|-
TGTGCCAGCTTATCGGGATTCAGCTACGAGCAGTACTTC
CASLSGFSYEQYF
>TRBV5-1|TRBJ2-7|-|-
TGCGCCAGCAGCTTGGACAACGCGGCTTGGTACGAGCAGTACTTC
CASSLDNAAWYEQYF
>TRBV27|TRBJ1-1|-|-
TGTGCCAGCAGTTTAATGAGGAACACTGAAGCTTTCTTT
CASSLMRNTEAFF
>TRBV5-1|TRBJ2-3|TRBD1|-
TGCGCCAGCAGCCCGCGACAGGGAACAGATACGCAGTATTTT
CASSPRQGTDTQYF
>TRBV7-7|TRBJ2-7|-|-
TGTGCCAGCAGCTTAGGGGGAGCCAAATACGAGCAGTACTTC
CASSLGGAKYEQYF
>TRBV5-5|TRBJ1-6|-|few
TGTGCCAGCAGCTCCGCAGGGGATTCACCCCTCCACTTT
CASSSAGDSPLHF
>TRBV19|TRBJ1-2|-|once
TGTGCCAGTACTAAGCTGACAGCTTTGAACTATGGCTACACCTTC
CASTKLTALNYGYTF
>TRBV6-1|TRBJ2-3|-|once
TGTGCCAGCAAGGAGAAGGAGGTTCCAGATACGCAGTATTTT
CASKEKEVPDTQYF
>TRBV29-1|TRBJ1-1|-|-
TGCAGCGTTGGGTTTGGGCAGATGAACACTGAAGCTTTCTTT
CSVGFGQMNTEAFF
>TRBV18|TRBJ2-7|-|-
TGTGCCAGCTCAAGTTCGAGGGGGGGCCAAAGCTCCTACGAGCAGTACTTC
CASSSSRGGQSSYEQYF
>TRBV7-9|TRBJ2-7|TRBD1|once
TGTGCCAGCAGCTTAGACAGGGGGCAATCCTACGAGCAGTACTTC
CASSLDRGQSYEQYF
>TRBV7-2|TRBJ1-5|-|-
TGTGCCAGCAGCCTCCTGGGGCCCAATCAGCCCCAGCATTTT
CASSLLGPNQPQHF
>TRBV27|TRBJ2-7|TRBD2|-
TGTGCCAGCAGTGACATACTAGCGGGGGAGCACGAGCAGTACTTC
CASSDILAGEHEQYF
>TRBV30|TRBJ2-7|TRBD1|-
TGTGCCTGGAGTCCAACAGGGGTGGGAGAGCAGTACTTC
CAWSPTGVGEQYF
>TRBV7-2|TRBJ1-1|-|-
TGTGCCAGCAGCTTAGACGGGTTGAGTGAAGCTTTCTTT
CASSLDGLSEAFF
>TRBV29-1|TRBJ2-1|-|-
TGCAGCGTTCCCAACCCGGTCGTCGATACTGAGCAGTTCTTC
CSVPNPVVDTEQFF
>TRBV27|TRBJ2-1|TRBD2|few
TGTGCCAGCAGCAAGACTAGCGGGAGGATCAATGAGCAGTTCTTC
CASSKTSGRINEQFF
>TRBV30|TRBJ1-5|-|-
TGTGCCCGCTTGAAAGGGGACAATCAGCCCCAGCATTTT
CARLKGDNQPQHF
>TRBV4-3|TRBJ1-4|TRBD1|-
TGCGCCAGCAGCCAAGAGCCGGGACAGCGTGAAAAACTGTTTTTT
CASSQEPGQREKLFF
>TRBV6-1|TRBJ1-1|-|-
TGTGCCAGCAGTGAAGCGCAGACAGGCGAATCCACTGAAGCTTTCTTT
CASSEAQTGESTEAFF
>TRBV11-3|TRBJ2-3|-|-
TGTGCCAGCAGCTTGAAGGGGCGCACAGATACGCAGTATTTT
CASSLKGRTDTQYF
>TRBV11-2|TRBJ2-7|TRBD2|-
TGTGCCAGCAGCTTATGGGCTAGCGGGTCCTACGAGCAGTACTTC
CASSLWASGSYEQYF
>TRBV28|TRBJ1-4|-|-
TGTGCCAGCAGTTCCCCCAGGGGCGGGAGAGAAAAACTGTTTTTT
CASSSPRGGREKLFF
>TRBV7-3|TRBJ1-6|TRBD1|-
TGTGCCAGCAGCCAGACAGGGATCAATTCACCCCTCCACTTT
CASSQTGINSPLHF
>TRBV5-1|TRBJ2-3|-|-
TGCGCCAGCAGCCTAATATCGGGACAAGCCACAGATACGCAGTATTTT
CASSLISGQATDTQYF
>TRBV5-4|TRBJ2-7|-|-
TGTGCCAGCAGTCTTAGCTCCTACGAGCAGTACTTC
CASSLSSYEQYF
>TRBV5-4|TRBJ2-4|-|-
TGTGCCAGCAGCTTGGCCGGGTCCGTGGACATTCAGTACTTC
CASSLAGSVDIQYF
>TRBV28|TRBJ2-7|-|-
TGTGCCACCTTTCCATCCCCACTGCGCGGAGGGCCCTACGAGCAGTACTTC
CATFPSPLRGGPYEQYF
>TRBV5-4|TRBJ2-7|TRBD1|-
TGTGCCAGCACCCCGGACAGGGTGGCCTACGAGCAGTACTTC
CASTPDRVAYEQYF
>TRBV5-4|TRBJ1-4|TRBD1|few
TGTGCCAGCAGCCCAGGACAGGGAGGAGAAAAACTGTTTTTT
CASSPGQGGEKLFF
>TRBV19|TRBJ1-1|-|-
TGTGCCAGTAGTATCGGGGTTGGTGGGAACACTGAAGCTTTCTTT
CASSIGVGGNTEAFF
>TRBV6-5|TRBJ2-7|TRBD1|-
TGTGCCAGCAAGAGGGACAGGGGGTCTTACGAGCAGTACTTC
CASKRDRGSYEQYF
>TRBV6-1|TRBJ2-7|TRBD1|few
TGTGCCAGCAGTGAAGGGACAGGGGGCCCCTACGAGCAGTACTTC
CASSEGTGGPYEQYF
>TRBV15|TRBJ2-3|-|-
TGTGCCACCAGTATTCCCCTCGGACTAGGGGGAGCAGATACGCAGTATTTT
CATSIPLGLGGADTQYF
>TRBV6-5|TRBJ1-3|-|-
TGTGCCAGCAGTTACTCCCCCAAAGGGGCTAGAGACACCATATATTTT
CASSYSPKGARDTIYF
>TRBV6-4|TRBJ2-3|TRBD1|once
TGTGCCAGCAGTACCTCGGGACAGGGTGCAGATACGCAGTATTTT
CASSTSGQGADTQYF
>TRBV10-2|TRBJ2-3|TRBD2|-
TGCGCCAGCAGTGAGTGGGGGGGAAGGACAGATACGCAGTATTTT
CASSEWGGRTDTQYF
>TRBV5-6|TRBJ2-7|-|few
TGTGCCAGCAGCTCTGCCCTGGACTTGAGCTCCTACGAGCAGTACTTC
CASSSALDLSSYEQYF
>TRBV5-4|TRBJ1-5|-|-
TGTGCCAGCAGCTTAAAGGGGGGGGAAAATCAGCCCCAGCATTTT
CASSLKGGENQPQHF
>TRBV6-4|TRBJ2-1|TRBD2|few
TGTGCCAGCAGCCCCAGGGAGGGGACGGATTACAATGAGCAGTTCTTC
CASSPREGTDYNEQFF
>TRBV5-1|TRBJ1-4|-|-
TGCGCCAGCAGCTACGCGGCGGGGAATGAAAAACTGTTTTTT
CASSYAAGNEKLFF
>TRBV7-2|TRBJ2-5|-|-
TGTGCCAGCAGCCTCTTGGCCCTGGAGCAGTACTTC
CASSLLALEQYF
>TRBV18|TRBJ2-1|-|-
TGTGCCAGCTCACCAAACGGCGGCAATGAGCAGTTCTTC
CASSPNGGNEQFF
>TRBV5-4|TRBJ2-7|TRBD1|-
TGTGCCAGCAGCTTCCCCGGGACAGGGAGGAACGAGCAGTACTTC
CASSFPGTGRNEQYF
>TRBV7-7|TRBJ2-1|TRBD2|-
TGTGCCAGCAGCGCCGGACTAGCGGGAGAGGTTAATGAGCAGTTCTTC
CASSAGLAGEVNEQFF
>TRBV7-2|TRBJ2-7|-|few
TGTGCCAGCAGCCAATCCAGGGGGGACTGGTACGAGCAGTACTTC
CASSQSRGDWYEQYF
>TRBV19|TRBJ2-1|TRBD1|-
TGTGCCAGTACCCCGAGTAGGGACAGTAGGGCCAATGAGCAGTTCTTC
CASTPSRDSRANEQFF